A selection of T cell receptor beta chains follows, all from one sample in a study of blood T cells in healthy people across ages. TCRdb called the 5' RACE reads again in MiXCR, with one record for every CDR3 protein. The sample holds some 1.5 million distinct CDR3 sequences, 35% to 45% seen once. The sequenced sample consisted of blood. The receptors here all came from a woman aged 18-30 years in good health. Both conserved end residues are part of each CDR3. The order of the fields is J gene, V gene, D gene, clone size, CDR3 protein, CDR3 DNA. A D gene is named only where the DNA matches it firmly. Size is omitted from some rows. Given values are once, few, many or a class for expanded clones.

TRBJ2-1 TRBV11-2 . . CASSLVRGYSYNEQFF TGTGCCAGCAGCTTAGTTCGGGGGTATTCCTACAATGAGCAGTTCTTC
TRBJ2-5 TRBV5-5 . . CASSLAEGFGQTQYF TGTGCCAGCAGCTTGGCCGAAGGGTTTGGGCAGACCCAGTACTTC
TRBJ2-7 TRBV24-1 TRBD1 . CATSNLGQGVNFEQYF TGTGCCACCAGTAATCTAGGACAGGGGGTGAATTTTGAGCAGTACTTC
TRBJ2-7 TRBV10-3 . few CAISESRGWEQYF TGTGCCATCAGTGAGAGTCGGGGATGGGAGCAGTACTTC
TRBJ1-4 TRBV20-1 . . CSARPPGESREKLFF TGCAGTGCTAGACCGCCAGGGGAATCAAGGGAAAAACTGTTTTTT
TRBJ1-5 TRBV6-5 TRBD1 . CASSPRPQGGQPQHF TGTGCCAGCAGTCCCCGGCCACAGGGGGGGCAGCCCCAGCATTTT
TRBJ1-1 TRBV14 . . CASSQRGAMNTEAFF TGTGCCAGCAGCCAAAGGGGCGCCATGAACACTGAAGCTTTCTTT
TRBJ2-5 TRBV12-3/TRBV12-4 . few CASSWGVRRTQYF TGTGCCAGCAGTTGGGGAGTAAGGAGGACCCAGTACTTC
TRBJ2-7 TRBV24-1 . few CATSRDGSYEQYF TGTGCCACCAGTCGTGACGGATCATACGAGCAGTACTTC
TRBJ2-7 TRBV27 TRBD1 . CASNAGDSYEQYF TGTGCCAGCAACGCTGGGGACAGCTACGAGCAGTACTTC
TRBJ2-1 TRBV27 . few CASRPDRISYNEQFF TGTGCCAGCAGGCCTGACAGAATCTCCTACAATGAGCAGTTCTTC
TRBJ2-3 TRBV29-1 . . CSVEVGVEQRGADTQYF TGCAGCGTTGAAGTGGGGGTGGAACAGAGGGGCGCAGATACGCAGTATTTT
TRBJ1-5 TRBV9 . . CASNPEGREDQPQHF TGTGCCAGCAACCCGGAAGGCAGGGAGGATCAGCCCCAGCATTTT
TRBJ2-5 TRBV27 TRBD2 . CASITSGAAPRETQYF TGTGCCAGCATTACTAGCGGGGCAGCACCCCGAGAGACCCAGTACTTC
TRBJ1-2 TRBV2 TRBD1 . CASRGQGSYGYTF TGTGCCAGCAGAGGACAGGGCTCCTATGGCTACACCTTC
TRBJ2-2 TRBV6-6 . . CASSQRAAGGSELFF TGTGCCAGCAGTCAACGAGCAGCGGGCGGGTCGGAGCTGTTTTTT
TRBJ2-7 TRBV6-2/TRBV6-3 . few CASSYRGTRLVYEQYF TGTGCCAGCAGTTACCGTGGGACACGTCTAGTGTACGAGCAGTACTTC
TRBJ2-1 TRBV11-3 . few CASSLVSGGDNEQFF TGTGCCAGCAGCTTAGTATCCGGGGGTGACAATGAGCAGTTCTTC
TRBJ2-1 TRBV6-2/TRBV6-3 . . CASREGVSYNEQFF TGTGCCAGCAGGGAAGGGGTCTCCTACAATGAGCAGTTCTTC
TRBJ2-1 TRBV13 TRBD1 . CASSTRAGGEHNEQFF TGTGCCAGCAGCACCCGCGCAGGGGGTGAGCACAATGAGCAGTTCTTC
TRBJ2-5 TRBV25-1 . . CASSDPWENKRTQYF TGTGCCAGCAGTGATCCCTGGGAAAACAAAAGGACCCAGTACTTC
TRBJ1-6 TRBV6-6 . . CASSYTSPLHF TGTGCCAGCAGTTACACCTCACCCCTCCACTTT
TRBJ2-7 TRBV10-3 TRBD1 . CAISSGDSNSYEQYF TGTGCCATCAGTTCAGGGGACAGTAACTCCTACGAGCAGTACTTC
TRBJ1-4 TRBV20-1 . . CSARPGGDEKLFF TGCAGTGCTAGACCCGGAGGGGATGAAAAACTGTTTTTT
TRBJ2-7 TRBV12-3/TRBV12-4 . few CASSPRQRTGEQYF TGTGCCAGCAGTCCCCGACAGAGAACTGGAGAGCAGTACTTC
TRBJ2-7 TRBV7-2 . . CASSFGKSGSSHNEQYF TGTGCCAGCAGCTTCGGCAAAAGCGGTAGCTCCCACAATGAGCAGTACTTC